Presented here are 27 T cell receptor beta chains from one specimen sequenced in a study of beta chain features in type 1 diabetes. All of the isolated RNA was reverse transcribed, so expressed TCRB transcripts were sequenced. Sequenced by immunoSEQ multiplex PCR; TCRdb stores in-frame clones only, minus some. The table has roughly 240,000 clones, 13% to 15% seen once; the top ten hold more than 0.02%. The sample consisted of naive CD4+ T cells from blood. The source of these receptors is a woman aged 40 to 55 in good health.

The rearrangement joins TRBV2 to TRBJ1-2; D gene ambiguous. Germline V gives CDR1 SNHLY, CDR2 FYNNEI. Trimming pared 0 bases from V and 0 bases from J, leaving 5 bases between. The CDR3 runs to 14 residues. Here the CDR3 DNA reads TGTGCCAGCAGTGAAGCTGGCACTAACTATGGCTACACCTTC. Its protein is CASSEAGTNYGYTF.

This clone was observed a handful of times. In DNA, the CDR3 is TGTGCCAGCAGCCTCGGAGTGCAGGGGGCATACTATGGCTACACCTTC. Translating it yields CASSLGVQGAYYGYTF. The chain links TRBV9 to TRBJ1-2; 8 nucleotides match TRBD1. V lost 4 bases to trimming and J lost 3 bases; unmatched junction nucleotides: 11. The CDR3 sequence is 16 residues long. The germline CDR1 and CDR2 sequences are SGDLS and YYNGEE.

With respect to this clone: In the same sample, other DNA sequences code for this CDR3. CDR3 amino acids: CASSLGAANTGELFF. The CDR3 DNA reads as TGCGCCAGCAGCTTGGGTGCAGCGAACACCGGGGAGCTGTTTTTT. The chain is built from TRBV5-1 and TRBJ2-2; D remains unclear. CDR1 SGHRS and CDR2 YFSETQ come from the germline V gene. There are 15 residues in the CDR3. The germline V and J ends were trimmed by 0 bases and 0 bases, with 6 bases remaining between them.

This clone has a handful of counts. The V call is TRBV2, the J call TRBJ2-5; 16 nucleotides match TRBD2. Germline assignment: CDR1 SNHLY and CDR2 FYNNEI. The CDR3 loop spans 15 amino acids. After removal of 7 bases from V and 5 bases from J, the junction contained 4 bases not matched to a gene. CDR3 bases: TGTGCCAGCAAGGGACTAGCGGGGGGGAGGGAGACCCAGTACTTC. Translation: CASKGLAGGRETQYF.

The chain has TRBV14 and TRBJ2-1, with 8 bases identical to TRBD1. Germline-derived CDR1 and CDR2 are SGHDN and FVKESK. Unmatched junction bases numbered 7, after V lost 6 bases and J lost 6 bases. The CDR3 covers 14 residues. Here the CDR3 reads CASSITGGSNEQFF. The CDR3 region has the DNA TGTGCCAGCAGTATTACAGGGGGTAGCAATGAGCAGTTCTTC.

This rearrangement joins TRBV5-1 to TRBJ2-4; TRBD1 aligns across 7 bases. The length of the CDR3 is 17 residues. Germline V CDR1 and CDR2: SGHRS, YFSETQ. The junction had 6 bases not matched to a gene; V was cut back by 0 bases and J by 0 bases. Here the CDR3 DNA reads TGCGCCAGCAGCTTGGAGGGGGCAGGCCTAGCCAAAAACATTCAGTACTTC. Translated, it gives CASSLEGAGLAKNIQYF. The full variable domain, its missing parts supplied by reference TRBV5-1 and TRBJ2-4, is KAGVTQTPRYLIKTRGQQVTLSCSPISGHRSVSWYQQTPGQGLQFLFEYFSETQRNKGNFPGRFSGRQFSNSRSEMNVSTLELGDSALYLCASSLEGAGLAKNIQYFGAGTRLSVL.

The chain is built from TRBV5-1 and TRBJ2-4, with a tentative D call TRBD2 (5 bases). CDR3 length: 13 residues. Between the trimmed V and J ends, which lost 5 bases and 0 bases, there was a span of 6 bases. Germline V gene sequence: CDR1 SGHRS, CDR2 YFSETQ. CDR3 sequence: CASSGLAKNIQYF. CDR3 in DNA: TGCGCCAGCAGTGGACTAGCCAAAAACATTCAGTACTTC.

This chain connects TRBV10-3 to TRBJ2-1, with 8 positions matching TRBD2. The germline V gene encodes CDR1 ENHRY and CDR2 SYGVKD. V was pared by 3 bases and J by 5 bases, with 6 bases of the junction left unmatched. The CDR3 consists of 15 residues. This chain's CDR3 is CAISDPRAGDNEQFF. CDR3 in DNA: TGTGCCATCAGTGACCCGCGAGCGGGAGACAATGAGCAGTTCTTC.

This chain joins TRBV5-4 and TRBJ1-2; 9 bases are a match to TRBD1. This CDR3 is 15 amino acids long. Germline assignment: CDR1 SGHNT and CDR2 YYREEE (reference sequence). J lost 5 bases, V lost 0 bases, and 5 bases had no gene match. CDR3 coding DNA: TGTGCCAGCAGCTTGGGGGGACAGGGAGGATATGGCTACACCTTC. Translation gives CASSLGGQGGYGYTF.

This clone has just a few counts. V usage is TRBV18 and J usage is TRBJ2-2, with D perhaps TRBD2 (6 bases). V shed 1 base and J shed 1 base, with 7 bases lying between them. Per the germline V gene, CDR1 is KGHSH and CDR2 is LQKENI. This CDR3 has 15 amino acids. The CDR3 spells CASSPLAENTGELFF. The CDR3 region has the DNA TGTGCCAGCTCACCACTAGCGGAGAACACCGGGGAGCTGTTTTTT.

V gene TRBV5-4 combines with J gene TRBJ2-7; 9 nucleotides line up with TRBD1. Germline CDR1 is SGHNT and CDR2 is YYREEE (reference sequence). The CDR3 is made up of 16 amino acids. V shed 2 bases, J shed 3 bases, and the junction held 9 bases outside the gene matches. CDR3 region: CASSFGVRDRDYEQYF. The CDR3 DNA follows: TGTGCCAGCAGCTTCGGGGTTAGGGACAGGGACTACGAGCAGTACTTC.

J is TRBJ2-7 and V is TRBV18, with 7 positions matching TRBD1. Germline V CDR1 and CDR2: KGHSH, LQKENI. The length of the CDR3 is 15 residues. Germline trimming cut 0 bases from V and 6 bases from J; bases unmatched to any gene: 8. This CDR3 is CASSPPLGSGGEQYF. CDR3 in DNA: TGTGCCAGCTCACCACCTTTGGGGTCAGGGGGCGAGCAGTACTTC.

For this clone: The junction does not match germline at one end; this may be a read error. The J gene is TRBJ2-5, the V gene TRBV6-5; D might be TRBD2 (6 bases). The CDR3 loop spans 12 amino acids. Looked up from germline, CDR1 is MNHEY and CDR2 is SVGAGI. This chain's CDR3 is CASRSLDGTGDF. CDR3 DNA sequence: TGTGCCAGCCGATCGCTGGACGGGACTGGGGACTTC.

This clone was seen a handful of times. This chain joins TRBV10-3 and TRBJ1-2, with 12 positions matching TRBD1. The CDR3 totals 13 residues. V shed 11 bases and J 4 bases; nucleotides not matched to a gene: 5. The germline V gene encodes CDR1 ENHRY and CDR2 SYGVKD. CDR3 coding DNA: TGTGCCGCTGGGACAGGGGGCTTCTATGGCTACACCTTC. Amino acid sequence: CAAGTGGFYGYTF.

This clone was seen a handful of times. Other DNA sequences in the same sample also yield this CDR3. This chain uses TRBV5-1 with TRBJ2-3, with a tentative D call TRBD1 (6 bases). Germline assignment: CDR1 SGHRS and CDR2 YFSETQ. This CDR3 comprises 14 residues. Trimming removed 4 bases from V and 0 bases from J, with 9 bases in between. This CDR3 reads CASSPGQSTDTQYF. Written as DNA, the CDR3 is TGCGCCAGCAGCCCGGGACAAAGCACAGATACGCAGTATTTT.

This clone was observed a handful of times. The chain combines TRBV18 with TRBJ2-5; 7 bases line up with TRBD1. J lost 2 bases, V lost 0 bases, and 3 bases had no gene match. Germline lookup yields CDR1 KGHSH and CDR2 LQKENI. The CDR3 contains 15 residues. CDR3 DNA sequence: TGTGCCAGCTCACCACCGTGGGGACAGCAAGAGACCCAGTACTTC. Translating it yields CASSPPWGQQETQYF.

This clone was counted between two and nine times. The chain combines TRBV19 with TRBJ2-5; 14 positions agree with TRBD2. V lost 5 bases and J lost 2; bases outside the gene matches: 4. The CDR3 has 16 residues. The germline gives CDR1 LNHDA, CDR2 SQIVND (reference sequence). The CDR3, as DNA: TGTGCCAGTAGTCCCGGACTAGCGGGGGGACAAGAGACCCAGTACTTC. It translates to CASSPGLAGGQETQYF.

This clone appeared a few times. The chain couples TRBV12-5 to TRBJ1-2; TRBD1 matches at 11 bases. The germline V gene encodes CDR1 LGHNT and CDR2 FRNRAP. The length of the CDR3 is 14 residues. V gave up 7 bases and J gave up 5 bases; unmatched junction bases: 6. CDR3 residues: CASARDRGTYGYTF. In nucleotides, the CDR3 is TGTGCTAGTGCCCGGGACAGGGGGACTTATGGCTACACCTTC.

This clone was detected a few times. J is TRBJ2-7 and V is TRBV11-2; 9 bases map to TRBD1. There are 13 residues in the CDR3. Trimming removed 5 bases from V and 6 bases from J; junction bases left unmatched: 5. Germline loops: CDR1 SGHAT, CDR2 FQNNGV. The CDR3 protein is CASSQGQGREQYF. The CDR3 nucleotides read TGTGCCAGCAGCCAAGGACAGGGGCGCGAGCAGTACTTC.

V is TRBV4-3 and J is TRBJ2-7; 7 nucleotides agree with TRBD2. This CDR3 is built from 15 residues. V was pared by 0 bases and J by 2 bases, with 4 bases of the junction left unmatched. Germline values: CDR1 LGHNA, CDR2 YSLEER. The CDR3 reads CASSQEWGGAYEQYF. The CDR3 DNA is TGCGCCAGCAGCCAAGAGTGGGGGGGGGCCTACGAGCAGTACTTC.

In its sample, this clone was seen a few times. V is TRBV4-3 and J is TRBJ2-7; D may be TRBD1 (6 bases). Germline values: CDR1 LGHNA, CDR2 YSLEER. This CDR3 spans 21 amino acids. Trimming took 0 bases from V and 3 from J, leaving 30 bases between them. The chain's CDR3 is CASSQEVPGQRLSSPYYEQYF. The CDR3 DNA follows: TGCGCCAGCAGCCAAGAGGTACCCGGACAGCGCCTCAGCTCTCCTTACTACGAGCAGTACTTC.

This chain joins TRBV25-1 and TRBJ1-2; no definite D call. The CDR3 consists of 12 residues. The germline V gene has CDR1 MGHDK and CDR2 SYGVNS. V dropped 3 bases and J dropped 2 bases, with 4 bases sitting between them. The CDR3 nucleotides are TGTGCCAGCAGTGATCTGAACTATGGCTACACCTTC. This encodes CASSDLNYGYTF.

V usage is TRBV5-4 and J usage is TRBJ2-1; 8 nucleotides match TRBD1. CDR1 and CDR2 from the germline V gene are SGHNT and YYREEE (reference sequence). The CDR3 is 15 residues long. After removal of 5 bases from V and 4 bases from J, the junction contained 8 bases not matched to a gene. The DNA of the CDR3 is TGTGCCAGCAGTCACGGACAGGGTCCGTACAATGAGCAGTTCTTC. Translated, it gives CASSHGQGPYNEQFF. The whole variable domain, remainder taken from reference TRBV5-4 and TRBJ2-1, is ETGVTQSPTHLIKTRGQQVTLRCSSQSGHNTVSWYQQALGQGPQFIFQYYREEENGRGNFPPRFSGLQFPNYSSELNVNALELDDSALYLCASSHGQGPYNEQFFGPGTRLTVL.

This clone was counted only a few times. The gene calls are TRBV6-1 and TRBJ1-2; 7 nucleotides align to TRBD1. The CDR3 is 15 residues long. Germline-derived CDR1 and CDR2 are MNHNS and SASEGT. J lost 3 bases, V lost 4 bases, and 8 bases had no gene match. The CDR3 here is CASSGAPGGHYGYTF. CDR3 DNA sequence: TGTGCCAGCAGTGGAGCCCCAGGGGGACACTATGGCTACACCTTC.

The rearrangement links TRBV11-3 to TRBJ2-2, with D possibly TRBD2 on 5 matching bases. This CDR3 comprises 13 residues. Germline values: CDR1 SGHNT, CDR2 YENEEA. V lost 1 base to trimming and J lost 7 bases, with 7 bases between them. The CDR3 reads CASSLVRGGELFF. As DNA, the CDR3 is TGTGCCAGCAGCTTAGTTCGGGGCGGGGAGCTGTTTTTT.

CDR3 in amino acids: CASSLEGGQGNSPLHF. DNA of the CDR3: TGTGCCAGCAGCTTAGAAGGCGGCCAGGGAAATTCACCCCTCCACTTT. The gene calls are TRBV7-6 and TRBJ1-6, with a possible D match to TRBD1 (5 bases). Looked up from germline, CDR1 is SGHVS and CDR2 is FNYEAQ. V lost 1 base and J lost 7, with 14 bases in between. The CDR3 extends over 16 amino acids.

The V gene is TRBV7-9, the J gene TRBJ2-2; a weak D match, TRBD1 (5 bases). The CDR3 sequence is 14 residues long. V lost 5 bases and J 3 bases, leaving 10 bases between the germline ends. Germline assignment: CDR1 SEHNR and CDR2 FQNEAQ (reference sequence). CDR3: CASSPRVDTGELFF. CDR3 nucleotide sequence: TGTGCCAGCAGCCCCAGGGTAGACACCGGGGAGCTGTTTTTT.